This TCR delta chain comes out of a study of gammadelta T cells in human blood (dated by TCRdb to 2019 to 2021). From a lookup of the germline V gene, CDR1 and CDR2 are TSESDYY and QEAYKQQN. The CDR3 holds 15 amino acids from the cysteine to the phenylalanine. Only CDR3 DNA is held: 45 bases, read in frame from base 1. The paper's findings and limits, for the study overall: The study reported that microbial exposure appeared to drive polyclonal expansion of innate gamma-delta T cells immediately after birth.

The library was built by means of RT-PCR. This sample was sequenced with an Illumina MiSeq. For TCRdb, the public reads were processed anew by CATT, and duplicate DNA sequences were folded into one row. Present in this sample are more than 900 delta-chain clones, around 8% of which were seen just once. Around 10% of the sample lies in the top ten. A remark on this clone: Its cognate antigen has yet to be identified. This likely stems from a read error, as it lies one base from a far larger clone.

The sequence was obtained from a human donor. The source material was non-Vgamma9Vdelta2 gamma-delta T cells from adult blood. The chain is encoded by TRAV38-2/DV8 joined to TRDJ1, and the D gene may be TRDD3, 6 bases matching. The J call could be wrong; TRDJ2 is a better fit for the DNA end. DNA sequence: TGTGCTTATAGGGCGGGTGGGGATGCCACCGATAAACTCTTCTTT. It translates as CAYRAGGDATDKLFF.